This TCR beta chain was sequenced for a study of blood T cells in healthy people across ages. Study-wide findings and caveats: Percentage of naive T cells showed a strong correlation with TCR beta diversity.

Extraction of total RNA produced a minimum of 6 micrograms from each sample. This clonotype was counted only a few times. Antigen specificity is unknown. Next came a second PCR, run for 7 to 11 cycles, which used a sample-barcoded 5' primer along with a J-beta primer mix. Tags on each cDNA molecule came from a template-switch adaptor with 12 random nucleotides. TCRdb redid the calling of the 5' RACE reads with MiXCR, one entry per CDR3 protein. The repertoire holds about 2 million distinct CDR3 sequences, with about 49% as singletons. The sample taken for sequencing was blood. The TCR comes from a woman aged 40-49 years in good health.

The DNA of the CDR3 is TGTGCCAGCAGCTGGCCCCAGGAGACCCAGTACTTC. This codes for CASSWPQETQYF. J is TRBJ2-5 and V is TRBV7-2; the D is unclear. Germline CDR1 and CDR2: SGHTA and FQGNSA. V was cut by 4 bases and J by 5 bases, with 8 bases left in between. The CDR3 sequence is 12 residues long.